A single sample gave rise to the 27 T cell receptor beta chains below, sequenced in a study of CD8+ T cells in alopecia areata. Extraction and reverse transcription of RNA yielded cDNA as the sequencing template. Some clones are missing from TCRdb's copy, which holds only in-frame ones; the method was immunoSEQ multiplex PCR. There are approximately 210,000 clones in the sample; more than 60% occur only once, and around 1.3% lies in the top ten. The sample's treatment: oral pan-JAK inhibitor, 5-10 mg twice daily. The sample here was CD4+ T cells sorted from blood, taken between weeks 43 and 45, from a patient treated with tofacitinib. The source is a human donor with alopecia areata.

This clone showed up just a few times. V usage is TRBV7-2 and J usage is TRBJ2-7, with D possibly matching TRBD2 (6 bases). V was pared by 10 bases and J by 1 base, with 20 bases between. CDR1 is SGHTA and CDR2 is FQGNSA in the germline V gene. The CDR3 is made up of 15 amino acids. The CDR3 sequence: CATTRGGPGSYEQYF. DNA of the CDR3: TGTGCCACCACTCGAGGAGGGCCGGGATCCTACGAGCAGTACTTC.

This clone was observed many times. This chain joins TRBV7-3 and TRBJ1-5; D might be TRBD1 (6 bases). Germline-derived CDR1 and CDR2 are SGHTA and FQGTGA. Trimming pared 4 bases from V and 3 bases from J, leaving 16 bases between. The CDR3 totals 16 residues. The chain's CDR3 is CASSSGQGPFNQPQHF. The CDR3 region has the DNA TGTGCCAGCAGCTCCGGCCAGGGGCCGTTCAATCAGCCCCAGCATTTT.

The V and J genes are TRBV15 and TRBJ1-5, with a weak D call TRBD1 (5 bases). The CDR3 sequence is 15 residues long. The germline V and J ends were trimmed by 0 bases and 6 bases, with 12 bases remaining between them. CDR1 is LNHNV, CDR2 YYDKDF, per germline (reference sequence). Here the CDR3 reads CATSREEGSGQPQHF. The CDR3 DNA reads as TGTGCCACCAGCAGAGAAGAGGGGTCCGGTCAGCCCCAGCATTTT.

This chain links TRBV7-2 with TRBJ2-7; a possible D gene is TRBD1 (6 bases). The V and J ends lost 1 base and 7 bases respectively, with 14 bases between them. Germline V lookup: CDR1 SGHTA, CDR2 FQGNSA. This CDR3 is 14 amino acids long. The CDR3 bases are TGTGCCAGCAGCTTAGGCCAGGGGCCATGGGAGCAGTACTTC. The encoded protein is CASSLGQGPWEQYF.

The chain combines TRBV18 with TRBJ2-2; D gene uncertain. V lost 0 bases to trimming and J lost 3 bases, with 11 bases between them. The germline V gene has CDR1 KGHSH and CDR2 LQKENI. This CDR3 comprises 16 residues. CDR3 coding DNA: TGTGCCAGCTCACCACCTGTGAACTTCCACACCGGGGAGCTGTTTTTT. This translates into CASSPPVNFHTGELFF.

About this clone: Distinct nucleotide sequences in the sample also encode this CDR3. The chain is built from TRBV2 and TRBJ1-5, with 10 bases aligning to TRBD1. This CDR3 spans 15 amino acids. Germline CDR1 SNHLY, CDR2 FYNNEI. The ends lost 3 bases at V and 4 bases at J; junction bases unmatched: 3. In nucleotides, the CDR3 is TGTGCCAGCAGTGATCGGACAGGGGGGAATCAGCCCCAGCATTTT. Its translation: CASSDRTGGNQPQHF.

The V call is TRBV25-1, the J call TRBJ2-3; 8 positions match TRBD2. This CDR3 is 16 amino acids long. J lost 2 bases, V lost 3 bases, and 7 bases had no gene match. Germline CDR1 is MGHDK and CDR2 is SYGVNS. In DNA, the CDR3 is TGTGCCAGCAGTGACTATTTTAGCGGGGTCACAGATACGCAGTATTTT. Amino acids: CASSDYFSGVTDTQYF.

This clone was detected ten times or more. The J gene is TRBJ1-1, the V gene TRBV4-1; D not certain. Deletions cut 1 base from V and 1 base from J, with 13 bases between. The CDR3 runs to 16 residues. The germline V gene encodes CDR1 MGHRA and CDR2 YSYEKL. CDR3 in DNA: TGCGCCAGCAGCCAAGGACACAGTCACCCGAACACTGAAGCTTTCTTT. This codes for CASSQGHSHPNTEAFF.

This sequence joins TRBV2 and TRBJ1-1, with D unclear. The CDR3 contains 13 residues. Trimming removed 4 bases from V and 4 bases from J, with 10 bases in between. Germline CDR1 and CDR2: SNHLY and FYNNEI. The CDR3, as DNA: TGTGCCAGCAGTGCGGAGGGAGGCACTGAAGCTTTCTTT. Translated, it gives CASSAEGGTEAFF.

The V gene is TRBV4-3, the J gene TRBJ2-1; 9 bases map to TRBD1. V trimming: 1 base; J trimming: 3 bases; junction bases outside the gene matches: 7. The CDR3 has 17 amino acids. CDR1 is LGHNA and CDR2 is YSLEER in the germline V gene. As DNA, the CDR3 is TGCGCCAGCAGCCAAGGGAGTGGGACAGGGCGCTACAATGAGCAGTTCTTC. This encodes CASSQGSGTGRYNEQFF.

V gene TRBV20-1 combines with J gene TRBJ1-1; D gene ambiguous. The V end was cut by 5 bases, the J end by 3 bases, with 7 bases between. CDR3 length equals 11 residues. Germline lookup yields CDR1 DFQATT and CDR2 SNEGSKA (reference sequence). The CDR3 nucleotides are TGCAGTGCTTTACATTACACTGAAGCTTTCTTT. Protein product: CSALHYTEAFF.

The chain joins TRBV5-6 to TRBJ1-2; no reliable D call. V was cut by 0 bases and J by 4 bases, with 10 bases left in between. The CDR3 is 14 residues long. Germline loops: CDR1 SGHDT, CDR2 YYEEEE. The CDR3 nucleotides are TGTGCCAGCAGCTTGGGAGGTTCGGCCTATGGCTACACCTTC. It yields the protein CASSLGGSAYGYTF.

Only a few counts were recorded for this clone. V and J are TRBV29-1 and TRBJ2-5; D gene ambiguous. Germline loops: CDR1 SQVTM, CDR2 ANQGSEA. Trimming cost V 0 bases and J 4 bases, with 6 bases left between them. The CDR3 spans 12 residues. CDR3 sequence (DNA): TGCAGCGTTGAAGAAAGAGCAGAGACCCAGTACTTC. It translates to CSVEERAETQYF.

The V call is TRBV29-1, the J call TRBJ2-7, with 7 bases matching TRBD1. With V trimmed by 8 bases and J by 5 bases, 6 bases remained unmatched. CDR1 SQVTM and CDR2 ANQGSEA come from the germline V gene. The CDR3 consists of 11 residues. The CDR3 coding sequence is TGCAGCTCCAGACAGGGAGACGAGCAGTACTTC. Translated, it gives CSSRQGDEQYF.

This rearrangement joins TRBV15 to TRBJ2-7, with no clear D. Germline-derived CDR1 and CDR2 are LNHNV and YYDKDF (reference sequence). CDR3 size: 12 residues. Trimming cost V 1 base and J 6 bases, with 7 bases left between them. CDR3 sequence (DNA): TGTGCCACCAGCAGAGGTGGTTTCGAGCAGTACTTC. Amino acid sequence: CATSRGGFEQYF.

This chain links TRBV5-6 with TRBJ1-2; D unresolved. V lost 4 bases, J lost 2 bases, and 3 bases lay in between. The CDR3 totals 11 residues. The germline gives CDR1 SGHDT, CDR2 YYEEEE. CDR3 in DNA: TGTGCCAGCAGCGTGAACTATGGCTACACCTTC. Translation gives CASSVNYGYTF. The whole variable domain, remainder taken from reference TRBV5-6 and TRBJ1-2, is DAGVTQSPTHLIKTRGQQVTLRCSPKSGHDTVSWYQQALGQGPQFIFQYYEEEERQRGNFPDRFSGHQFPNYSSELNVNALLLGDSALYLCASSVNYGYTFGSGTRLTVV.

This clone occurred a few times. CDR3 DNA: TGTGCCAGCAGCGGACAGCCGAACACTGAAGCTTTCTTT. Protein: CASSGQPNTEAFF. The J gene is TRBJ1-1, the V gene TRBV2; D might be TRBD1 (6 bases). Trimming shortened V by 6 bases and J by 1 base, and 9 bases separated the two germline ends. CDR3 size: 13 residues. Germline CDR1 is SNHLY and CDR2 is FYNNEI.

The V call is TRBV7-8, the J call TRBJ2-3; 8 bases match TRBD2. Germline CDR1 and CDR2: SGHVS and FQNEAQ. Trimming took 8 bases from V and 0 from J; bases not matched to a gene: 10. The CDR3 is 16 residues long. The CDR3 DNA reads TGTGCCAGCTTAGTGGGTAGCGGGGTGAGCACAGATACGCAGTATTTT. Translation gives CASLVGSGVSTDTQYF.

The rearrangement joins TRBV10-2 to TRBJ2-3, with D perhaps matching TRBD1 (5 bases). Germline V lookup: CDR1 WSHSY, CDR2 SAAADI. CDR3 length: 16 amino acids. V lost 3 bases and J 1 base, leaving 14 bases between the germline ends. The CDR3 region has the DNA TGCGCCAGCAGTGAAATAGGCGGCAGGGGCACAGATACGCAGTATTTT. This encodes CASSEIGGRGTDTQYF.

The CDR3 DNA follows: TGTGCCAGCAGTGAAACAGGGGCGCCCACAGATACGCAGTATTTT. Translating gives CASSETGAPTDTQYF. This chain connects TRBV25-1 to TRBJ2-3; 7 bases align to TRBD1. This CDR3 has 15 residues. The junction had 4 bases not matched to a gene; V was cut back by 2 bases and J by 2 bases. Germline V gives CDR1 MGHDK, CDR2 SYGVNS.

This clone was seen only a few times. The J gene is TRBJ2-7, the V gene TRBV29-1; 9 bases match TRBD1. The CDR3 is made up of 13 amino acids. CDR1 and CDR2 from the germline V gene are SQVTM and ANQGSEA. V dropped 5 bases and J dropped 0; count of bases not matched to a gene: 2. The CDR3 DNA reads as TGCAGCGTTATGACAGGGGGCTCCTACGAGCAGTACTTC. Amino acids: CSVMTGGSYEQYF.

The chain couples TRBV20-1 to TRBJ2-7, with no clear D. Per germline, CDR1 DFQATT and CDR2 SNEGSKA (reference sequence). Trimming cost V 1 base and J 2 bases, with 3 bases left between them. CDR3 size: 11 residues. The CDR3 is CSARGPYEQYF. DNA for the CDR3: TGCAGTGCTAGAGGCCCCTACGAGCAGTACTTC.

V gene TRBV25-1 combines with J gene TRBJ1-1; TRBD1 is a possible D gene (5 bases). The CDR3 sequence is 15 residues long. Trimming stripped 7 bases from V and 3 bases from J, with 18 bases between. In germline, CDR1 is MGHDK, CDR2 SYGVNS. Here the CDR3 reads CASKGLGVEHTEAFF. CDR3 nucleotide sequence: TGTGCCAGCAAGGGTTTGGGGGTTGAGCACACTGAAGCTTTCTTT.

This clone was counted many times. This sequence joins TRBV30 and TRBJ1-2; 8 positions agree with TRBD1. The V and J ends lost 5 bases and 8 bases, in that order; junction bases with no gene match: 4. Germline lookup yields CDR1 GTSNPN and CDR2 SVGIG (reference sequence). The CDR3 has 11 amino acids. CDR3 bases: TGTGCCTGGGGATCAGGGGGCGGCTACACCTTC. Its translation: CAWGSGGGYTF.

This chain links TRBV5-1 with TRBJ2-5; 7 bases agree with TRBD1. The germline V gene encodes CDR1 SGHRS and CDR2 YFSETQ. J gave up 1 base and V 1 base, and 1 base lay outside the gene matches. The CDR3 runs 14 residues. CDR3 amino acids: CASSLRDSQETQYF. Written as DNA, the CDR3 is TGCGCCAGCAGCTTGCGGGACAGCCAAGAGACCCAGTACTTC.

The chain is built from TRBV9 and TRBJ2-2; D ambiguous. Trimming removed 0 bases at V and 6 bases at J, with 3 bases between. The CDR3 is 12 residues long. Germline V lookup: CDR1 SGDLS, CDR2 YYNGEE. The CDR3 is CASSVVPGELFF. CDR3 nucleotides: TGTGCCAGCAGCGTAGTCCCCGGGGAGCTGTTTTTT.

The sample holds a few counts of this clone. The chain combines TRBV29-1 with TRBJ1-2; possibly TRBD1 for D (5 bases). Trimming took 6 bases from V and 4 from J, leaving 12 bases between them. The CDR3 spans 12 residues. CDR1 is SQVTM, CDR2 ANQGSEA, per germline. CDR3 in DNA: TGCAGCGTCGTGGACAACCGCTATGGCTACACCTTC. Encoded protein: CSVVDNRYGYTF.